The rows below give T cell receptor beta chains drawn from one sample of a study of blood T cells in healthy people across ages. MiXCR, applied by TCRdb to the 5' RACE reads, yields one record per CDR3 protein. Here the sample spans roughly 1,300,000 distinct CDR3 sequences, 55% to 75% being singletons. The material sequenced was blood. These receptors were collected from a man aged 18 to 30 in good health. The CDR3 runs from the conserved cysteine through the conserved F or W. The order of the fields is D gene, clone size, V gene, J gene, CDR3 length, CDR3 protein, CDR3 DNA. D genes are given only for firm matches. Rows give clone size only sometimes, using once, few, many, or a class for an expanded clone.

D: -
size: -
V: TRBV27
J: TRBJ1-5
length: 13
CDR3: CASSFSRNQPQHF
DNA: TGTGCCAGCAGTTTTTCTAGGAATCAGCCCCAGCATTTT

D: TRBD2
size: once
V: TRBV7-2
J: TRBJ2-3
length: 18
CDR3: CASSLDWTSGGVTDTQYF
DNA: TGTGCCAGCAGCCTCGACTGGACTAGCGGGGGTGTGACAGATACGCAGTATTTT

D: -
size: few
V: TRBV11-2
J: TRBJ2-5
length: 13
CDR3: CASSPTGSGTQYF
DNA: TGTGCCAGCAGCCCAACGGGCTCCGGGACCCAGTACTTC

D: TRBD1
size: -
V: TRBV11-1
J: TRBJ1-2
length: 13
CDR3: CASSRTGSDGYTF
DNA: TGTGCCAGCAGCAGGACAGGGTCGGACGGCTACACCTTC

D: -
size: -
V: TRBV6-2/TRBV6-3
J: TRBJ2-7
length: 15
CDR3: CASSDTSGSVYEQYF
DNA: TGTGCCAGCAGTGACACAAGTGGGTCAGTCTACGAGCAGTACTTC

D: -
size: -
V: TRBV20-1
J: TRBJ1-5
length: 15
CDR3: CSASDGGTGNQPQHF
DNA: TGCAGTGCTAGCGACGGGGGGACGGGCAATCAGCCCCAGCATTTT

D: -
size: -
V: TRBV7-9
J: TRBJ2-3
length: 17
CDR3: CASSPSLGSAYTDTQYF
DNA: TGTGCCAGCAGCCCAAGTTTAGGTAGCGCCTACACAGATACGCAGTATTTT

D: -
size: once
V: TRBV20-1
J: TRBJ1-2
length: 14
CDR3: CSASRAVKDYGYTF
DNA: TGTAGTGCTAGTCGGGCAGTTAAGGACTATGGCTACACCTTC

D: -
size: few
V: TRBV5-4
J: TRBJ2-7
length: 14
CDR3: CASSLGLSTYEQYF
DNA: TGTGCCAGCAGCTTGGGGCTAAGTACCTACGAGCAGTACTTC

D: -
size: few
V: TRBV6-5
J: TRBJ2-7
length: 15
CDR3: CASSYSWGATYEQYF
DNA: TGTGCCAGCAGTTACTCGTGGGGAGCTACCTACGAGCAGTACTTC

D: -
size: -
V: TRBV2
J: TRBJ1-5
length: 13
CDR3: CASRNGLDQPQHF
DNA: TGTGCCAGCAGAAATGGGTTAGATCAGCCCCAGCATTTT

D: TRBD2
size: -
V: TRBV20-1
J: TRBJ2-5
length: 19
CDR3: CSAKSPGLAGPRIQETQYF
DNA: TGCAGTGCTAAAAGTCCGGGACTAGCGGGACCTCGGATCCAAGAGACCCAGTACTTC

D: TRBD2
size: few
V: TRBV29-1
J: TRBJ2-3
length: 15
CDR3: CSVSTSGYSTDTQYF
DNA: TGCAGCGTGTCGACTAGCGGGTATAGCACAGATACGCAGTATTTT

D: TRBD2
size: once
V: TRBV7-9
J: TRBJ2-1
length: 18
CDR3: CASSFASSGRSSYNEQFF
DNA: TGTGCCAGCAGCTTTGCCTCTAGCGGCCGGAGCTCCTACAATGAGCAGTTCTTC

D: -
size: -
V: TRBV5-1
J: TRBJ2-2
length: 16
CDR3: CASSLELATNTGELFF
DNA: TGCGCCAGCAGCTTGGAACTAGCAACGAACACCGGGGAGCTGTTTTTT

D: -
size: -
V: TRBV7-9
J: TRBJ2-3
length: 14
CDR3: CASSSGASVDTQYF
DNA: TGTGCCAGCAGCTCCGGGGCTAGCGTAGATACGCAGTATTTT

D: TRBD2
size: -
V: TRBV20-1
J: TRBJ2-4
length: 15
CDR3: CSAREGRGRVNVQYF
DNA: TGCAGTGCTAGAGAGGGGCGCGGGAGGGTAAACGTTCAGTACTTC

D: TRBD1
size: few
V: TRBV18
J: TRBJ1-2
length: 17
CDR3: CASSPSPGQGDYYGYTF
DNA: TGTGCCAGCTCACCGAGCCCGGGACAGGGGGACTACTATGGCTACACCTTC

D: -
size: -
V: TRBV7-2
J: TRBJ2-1
length: 15
CDR3: CASSLRQIPYNEQFF
DNA: TGTGCCAGCAGCTTAAGACAGATCCCCTACAATGAGCAGTTCTTC

D: -
size: -
V: TRBV6-5
J: TRBJ1-2
length: 14
CDR3: CASTDPRANYGYTF
DNA: TGTGCCAGCACCGACCCACGAGCGAACTATGGCTACACCTTC

D: -
size: -
V: TRBV6-6
J: TRBJ2-3
length: 16
CDR3: CASGPVGGVSTDTQYF
DNA: TGTGCCAGCGGACCCGTTGGCGGGGTCAGCACAGATACGCAGTATTTT

D: -
size: once
V: TRBV5-6
J: TRBJ2-3
length: 17
CDR3: CASSPALGGGLGDTQYF
DNA: TGTGCCAGCAGCCCCGCCCTTGGGGGGGGGCTCGGGGATACGCAGTATTTT

D: -
size: once
V: TRBV6-5
J: TRBJ2-1
length: 15
CDR3: CASSYSRRGSNEQFF
DNA: TGTGCCAGCAGTTACTCGAGAAGGGGAAGCAATGAGCAGTTCTTC

D: -
size: -
V: TRBV12-3/TRBV12-4
J: TRBJ2-7
length: 14
CDR3: CASSFSDKAYEQYF
DNA: TGTGCCAGCAGTTTCTCGGACAAAGCCTACGAGCAGTACTTC

D: -
size: -
V: TRBV4-2
J: TRBJ1-4
length: 16
CDR3: CASSQDPPATNEKLFF
DNA: TGTGCCAGCAGCCAAGATCCGCCGGCAACTAATGAAAAACTGTTTTTT

D: -
size: many
V: TRBV20-1
J: TRBJ2-7
length: 16
CDR3: CSASHSRAILTYEQYF
DNA: TGCAGTGCTAGCCACTCCCGGGCCATCTTAACCTACGAGCAGTACTTC

D: -
size: many
V: TRBV6-5
J: TRBJ2-7
length: 14
CDR3: CASRDESGSYEQYF
DNA: TGTGCCAGCAGAGACGAGAGCGGGTCTTACGAGCAGTACTTC

D: -
size: -
V: TRBV4-1
J: TRBJ1-2
length: 12
CDR3: CASSQDKYGYTF
DNA: TGTGCCAGCAGCCAAGACAAATATGGCTACACCTTC

D: TRBD2
size: -
V: TRBV20-1
J: TRBJ2-5
length: 14
CDR3: CSLRASGRRETQYF
DNA: TGCAGTCTTCGCGCTAGCGGGAGGCGGGAGACCCAGTACTTC

D: -
size: -
V: TRBV5-1
J: TRBJ2-7
length: 16
CDR3: CAGSPEGPKMDYEQYF
DNA: TGCGCCGGCAGCCCCGAGGGGCCAAAGATGGACTACGAGCAGTACTTC